The TCR beta chain under discussion was sequenced for a study of regulatory T cells in long-lasting Graves disease. Time point in this sample: persistent/refractory GD, antithyroid drugs over 5 years with positive TRAb. PBMCs provided the RNA from which the TCR library was made. The authors built TCR beta libraries using iRepertoire HTBI primers and Arm-PCR of CDR3 regions. TCRdb re-analysed the multiplex PCR reads in MiXCR, keeping a single row per CDR3 protein. In the table there are fewer than 400,000 distinct CDR3 sequences, about 19% of which are singletons. This clonotype was observed a handful of times. The CDR3 is 14 amino acids. The V end was cut by 4 bases, the J end by 8 bases, with 17 bases between. CDR1 and CDR2 (germline): MGHRA, YSYEKL.

The TCR sequence derives from a female donor with Graves disease. This sample comprised peripheral blood mononuclear cells (PBMCs), obtained when the disease was refractory, from a patient treated with antithyroid drugs. V is TRBV4-1 and J is TRBJ1-2, with D tentatively TRBD1 (6 bases). For the CDR3, the DNA is TGCGCCAGCAGCCGCGGCGGGAGTGGACAGGGCTACACCTTC. Translating gives CASSRGGSGQGYTF.